The 17 T cell receptor beta chains presented below share a single source sample, sequenced in a study of blood T cell repertoires in COVID-19. Method: immunoSEQ multiplex PCR; TCRdb's copy keeps in-frame clones and lacks some. The data show tens of thousands of clones, 75% to 90% seen once. Sequenced: peripheral blood. These TCRs come from a human donor in a cohort sampled during active COVID-19.

The chain links TRBV6-1 to TRBJ1-4; no firm D call. The CDR3 sequence is 14 residues long. Germline CDR1 and CDR2: MNHNS and SASEGT. Trimming removed 3 bases from V and 6 bases from J, with 11 bases in between. The CDR3 DNA reads TGTGCCAGCAGTGACCCCGGGAGGGATGAAAAACTGTTTTTT. Translating gives CASSDPGRDEKLFF.

The chain has TRBV18 and TRBJ1-1; tentatively, D is TRBD1 (5 bases). The CDR3 spans 15 residues. V was cut by 6 bases and J by 1 base, with 15 bases left in between. Per the germline V gene, CDR1 is KGHSH and CDR2 is LQKENI. DNA of the CDR3: TGTGCCAGCTCCCCCCGCGGGACGGGGAACACTGAAGCTTTCTTT. It specifies CASSPRGTGNTEAFF.

V and J are TRBV15 and TRBJ2-3, with a tentative D call TRBD1 (5 bases). V was clipped by 0 bases and J by 7 bases, with 14 bases between them. CDR1 is LNHNV, CDR2 YYDKDF, per germline (reference sequence). CDR3 size: 15 residues. CDR3 region: CATSRDRGQLHTQYF. The DNA of the CDR3 is TGTGCCACCAGCAGAGATAGGGGTCAGCTGCATACGCAGTATTTT.

V is TRBV28 and J is TRBJ1-2; D unclear. V was clipped by 6 bases and J by 8 bases, with 13 bases between them. The CDR3 totals 12 residues. The V gene's germline CDR1 is MDHEN and CDR2 SYDVKM. CDR3 residues: CASRYPSRGYTF. The CDR3 DNA follows: TGTGCCAGCAGATACCCCTCGAGGGGCTACACCTTC.

V and J are TRBV5-5 and TRBJ2-5, with 12 positions matching TRBD2. Germline CDR1 is SGHKS and CDR2 is YYEKEE (reference sequence). Trimming cost V 4 bases and J 0 bases; bases outside gene matches: 10. The length of the CDR3 is 18 residues. CDR3 region: CASSRGDLAGGYQETQYF. The CDR3 DNA is TGTGCCAGCAGCCGGGGAGACCTAGCGGGAGGGTACCAAGAGACCCAGTACTTC.

V gene TRBV11-2 combines with J gene TRBJ1-1; 8 bases map to TRBD1. There are 15 residues in the CDR3. The germline V gene encodes CDR1 SGHAT and CDR2 FQNNGV. Trimming removed 5 bases from V and 4 bases from J; junction bases left unmatched: 9. The DNA for the CDR3 is TGTGCCAGCAGCCCACCAGGACAGGGTACCACTGAAGCTTTCTTT. Translated, it gives CASSPPGQGTTEAFF.

The chain joins TRBV4-2 to TRBJ2-2, with D unclear. The CDR3 consists of 17 residues. Trimming took 1 base from V and 0 from J, leaving 12 bases between them. CDR1 and CDR2 (germline): LGHNA, YNFKEQ. For the CDR3, the DNA is TGTGCCAGCAGCCAAGTAGCCAGAAATTCGAACACCGGGGAGCTGTTTTTT. It encodes CASSQVARNSNTGELFF.

The chain couples TRBV2 to TRBJ2-2; 8 nucleotides agree with TRBD1. Germline CDR1 SNHLY, CDR2 FYNNEI. This CDR3 has 16 amino acids. J gave up 0 bases and V 5 bases, and 5 bases lay outside the gene matches. CDR3 in amino acids: CASSRKTGANTGELFF. DNA of the CDR3: TGTGCCAGCAGTAGAAAGACAGGGGCGAACACCGGGGAGCTGTTTTTT.

The V and J genes are TRBV7-9 and TRBJ2-5, with D unresolved. The V gene's germline CDR1 is SEHNR and CDR2 FQNEAQ (reference sequence). Trimming took 1 base from V and 3 from J, leaving 9 bases between them. The CDR3 extends over 14 amino acids. The CDR3, as DNA: TGTGCCAGCAGCTTAGGGAGATGGGAAGAGACCCAGTACTTC. This encodes CASSLGRWEETQYF.

This clone was seen just once. At the DNA level, this CDR3 is encoded by other sequences in the same sample as well. J is TRBJ1-1 and V is TRBV3-1 (or the pseudogene TRBV3-2); TRBD1 might be the D (5 bases). There are 14 residues in the CDR3. V gave up 1 base and J gave up 5 bases, with 11 bases separating them. Germline V gene lookup returns CDR1 LGHDT and CDR2 YNNKEL (reference sequence). The CDR3 sequence is CASSQAGRGTEAFF. CDR3 DNA: TGTGCCAGCAGCCAAGCGGGGAGGGGAACTGAAGCTTTCTTT.

The chain recombines TRBV5-5 with TRBJ1-1; possibly TRBD1 for D (6 bases). The CDR3 has 16 amino acids. CDR1 SGHKS and CDR2 YYEKEE come from the germline V gene (reference sequence). Trimming cost V 0 bases and J 0 bases, with 12 bases left between them. CDR3 coding DNA: TGTGCCAGCAGCTTGGATCCCACAGGGATGAACACTGAAGCTTTCTTT. This translates into CASSLDPTGMNTEAFF.

This clone was seen more than once but under ten times. The J gene is TRBJ2-7, the V gene TRBV7-6; TRBD2 matches at 7 bases. The CDR3 totals 13 residues. Looked up from germline, CDR1 is SGHVS and CDR2 is FNYEAQ. The V segment lost 4 bases and the J segment 4 bases; nucleotides outside the gene matches: 4. The CDR3 DNA follows: TGTGCCAGCAGCTCCTATAGCGGGTACGAGCAGTACTTC. Its translation is CASSSYSGYEQYF.

The V gene is TRBV9, the J gene TRBJ1-3, with D perhaps matching TRBD1 (5 bases). The CDR3 is 12 residues long. The germline gives CDR1 SGDLS, CDR2 YYNGEE. V lost 4 bases, J lost 3 bases, and 5 bases lay in between. CDR3 protein: CASSQGGNTIYF. The CDR3 bases are TGTGCCAGCAGCCAGGGTGGAAACACCATATATTTT.

This chain joins TRBV19 and TRBJ1-3, with 8 nucleotides matching TRBD1. Trimming at V came to 2 bases and at J to 4 bases, leaving 7 bases not matched to a gene. This CDR3 contains 16 residues. The germline V gene encodes CDR1 LNHDA and CDR2 SQIVND (reference sequence). The CDR3 DNA reads as TGTGCCAGTAGTATATTTTCAGGGACAGGAGGAAACACCATATATTTT. It yields the protein CASSIFSGTGGNTIYF.

V and J are TRBV19 and TRBJ1-5; a possible D gene is TRBD1 (6 bases). This CDR3 contains 13 residues. The V end was cut by 5 bases, the J end by 4 bases, with 9 bases between. Germline CDR1 LNHDA, CDR2 SQIVND (reference sequence). The CDR3 loop is CASSGDTNQPQHF. DNA of the CDR3: TGTGCCAGTAGTGGGGACACAAATCAGCCCCAGCATTTT.

The rearrangement links TRBV9 to TRBJ2-1; 8 nucleotides agree with TRBD2. Looked up from germline, CDR1 is SGDLS and CDR2 is YYNGEE. This CDR3 is 15 amino acids long. With 5 bases clipped from V and 4 bases from J, the junction kept 8 bases outside the gene matches. CDR3 protein: CASSYGLASYNEQFF. The CDR3 DNA is TGTGCCAGCAGTTACGGACTAGCTTCATACAATGAGCAGTTCTTC.

This chain joins TRBV5-6 and TRBJ2-7; TRBD1 matches 7 bases. The germline V gene has CDR1 SGHDT and CDR2 YYEEEE. The CDR3 is made up of 13 amino acids. The V and J ends lost 2 bases and 2 bases, in that order; junction bases with no gene match: 1. CDR3 protein: CASSLTGAYEQYF. Written as DNA, the CDR3 is TGTGCCAGCAGCTTAACAGGGGCCTACGAGCAGTACTTC.